The rows below give T cell receptor beta chains drawn from one sample of a study of lymphopenia after photon versus proton radiotherapy. Repertoires were generated with immunoSEQ multiplex PCR, while TCRdb's copy carries only in-frame clones and drops some. The data contain approximately 66,000 clones, about 86% of them seen just once; the ten biggest clones take up more than 2%. The specimen comprised peripheral blood, sampled from a patient treated with photon-based radiotherapy. These receptors all come from a man between 40 and 49 years old with gastric cancer. Both conserved end residues are part of each CDR3. D genes are given only for firm matches. Rows may omit the clone size; those that give it use once, few, many or a size class.

.	TRBJ2-5	TRBV6-5	TRBD2	CASSYGLAGVQETQYF	TGTGCCAGCAGTTACGGACTAGCGGGGGTGCAAGAGACCCAGTACTTC
.	TRBJ2-5	TRBV4-2	.	CASSQVTSQGQETQYF	TGTGCCAGCAGCCAAGTGACATCGCAGGGCCAAGAGACCCAGTACTTC
.	TRBJ1-1	TRBV7-3	.	CASAYLRGYQNTEAFF	TGTGCCAGCGCCTACTTGAGGGGTTACCAGAACACTGAAGCTTTCTTT
.	TRBJ1-2	TRBV18	TRBD1	CASSPVAASAGGFRGYTF	TGTGCCAGCTCACCAGTTGCCGCCTCTGCAGGGGGCTTTCGGGGCTACACCTTC
.	TRBJ1-2	TRBV19	.	CASHRGGNYGYTF	TGTGCCAGTCACCGCGGGGGGAACTATGGCTACACCTTC
.	TRBJ2-3	TRBV6-6	TRBD2	CASSYSRGSTDTQYF	TGTGCCAGCAGTTACTCGCGGGGGAGCACAGATACGCAGTATTTT
.	TRBJ2-7	TRBV5-1	TRBD1	CASSLDRGVYEQYF	TGCGCCAGCAGCCTGGACAGGGGGGTCTACGAGCAGTACTTC
.	TRBJ2-2	TRBV6-1	TRBD2	CASSEAGDTGELFF	TGTGCCAGCAGTGAGGCGGGGGACACCGGGGAGCTGTTTTTT
.	TRBJ1-1	TRBV30	.	CAWSGERDTEAFF	TGTGCCTGGAGCGGGGAGCGGGACACTGAAGCTTTCTTT
.	TRBJ1-2	TRBV11-3	.	CASSFSGGYGYTF	TGTGCCAGCAGCTTTTCGGGGGGCTATGGCTACACCTTC
.	TRBJ2-5	TRBV29-1	TRBD1	CSVDPRQGETQYF	TGCAGCGTTGATCCCCGACAGGGAGAGACCCAGTACTTC
.	TRBJ2-1	TRBV6-6	.	CASSRFNEQFF	TGTGCCAGCAGTCGCTTCAATGAGCAGTTCTTC
.	TRBJ1-2	TRBV4-1	TRBD1	CASSHESGRGDGYTF	TGCGCCAGCAGCCACGAATCCGGCAGGGGGGATGGCTACACCTTC
few	TRBJ1-6	TRBV30	TRBD1	CAWKGQGGSPLHF	TGTGCCTGGAAAGGACAGGGGGGTTCACCCCTCCACTTT
.	TRBJ2-7	TRBV29-1	.	CSAEQVYEQYF	TGCAGCGCAGAACAGGTTTACGAGCAGTACTTC
.	TRBJ1-4	TRBV6-5	TRBD1	CASSYSGTGERGKLFF	TGTGCCAGCAGTTACTCTGGGACAGGGGAGAGGGGAAAACTGTTTTTT
.	TRBJ2-7	TRBV9	.	CASSGRESSYEQYF	TGTGCCAGCAGCGGTAGGGAGAGCTCCTACGAGCAGTACTTC
.	TRBJ2-5	TRBV5-4	TRBD1	CASSVDRGTQETQYF	TGTGCCAGCAGCGTAGACAGGGGGACACAAGAGACCCAGTACTTC
.	TRBJ1-1	TRBV19	.	CASTLIPGPNTEAFF	TGTGCCAGTACCCTAATCCCGGGGCCGAACACTGAAGCTTTCTTT
.	TRBJ2-2	TRBV7-6	.	CASSPLGAGELFF	TGTGCCAGCAGCCCCCTCGGGGCCGGGGAGCTGTTTTTT
.	TRBJ1-2	TRBV5-1	TRBD1	CASSLVGTAANYGYTF	TGCGCCAGCAGCTTGGTCGGGACAGCGGCTAACTATGGCTACACCTTC
once	TRBJ2-3	TRBV18	.	CASSPQAGLFTDTQYF	TGTGCCAGCTCACCACAGGCAGGCCTCTTCACAGATACGCAGTATTTT
.	TRBJ1-1	TRBV7-3	.	CASSLNSYTEAFF	TGTGCCAGCAGCTTAAACAGTTACACTGAAGCTTTCTTT
.	TRBJ2-7	TRBV11-2	.	CASRTPGPSSYEQYF	TGTGCCAGCAGGACACCAGGGCCCAGCTCCTACGAGCAGTACTTC
.	TRBJ1-6	TRBV9	TRBD1	CASSPTDRVSSYNSPLHF	TGTGCCAGCAGCCCGACGGACAGGGTGAGCTCCTATAATTCACCCCTCCACTTT
.	TRBJ2-3	TRBV7-8	TRBD2	CASSLGGGADTQYF	TGTGCCAGCAGCTTAGGGGGGGGTGCAGATACGCAGTATTTT
.	TRBJ2-6	TRBV5-1	TRBD2	CASSWGLAGSTSGANVLTF	TGCGCCAGCAGCTGGGGACTAGCGGGGTCCACCTCTGGGGCCAACGTCCTGACTTTC
.	TRBJ2-1	TRBV7-9	.	CASSTWDEQFF	TGTGCCAGCAGCACCTGGGATGAGCAGTTCTTC
.	TRBJ2-1	TRBV7-9	.	CASSLGDANPGGREQFF	TGTGCCAGCAGCCTAGGGGATGCCAACCCTGGGGGTCGTGAGCAGTTCTTC
few	TRBJ1-6	TRBV5-1	.	CASSLGSTGPSSYNSPLHF	TGCGCCAGCAGCTTGGGATCGACAGGCCCGAGCTCCTATAATTCACCCCTCCACTTT
.	TRBJ1-1	TRBV2	.	CASSDAMEAFF	TGTGCCAGCAGTGATGCTATGGAAGCTTTCTTT
.	TRBJ1-6	TRBV6-5	TRBD1	CASSGGTGRNSPLHF	TGTGCCAGCAGTGGGGGGACAGGTCGAAATTCACCCCTCCACTTT
.	TRBJ2-5	TRBV5-1	TRBD1	CASSAGQGFQETQYF	TGCGCCAGCAGCGCGGGACAGGGGTTCCAAGAGACCCAGTACTTC